What follows is one T cell receptor (beta chain) and its context. Those enrolled, adults aged roughly 18 to 90 years, came from about two dozen US areas. Participant-reported clinical history was the basis for cohort assignment. This entry comes from a study of blood T cell repertoires in COVID-19. The overall study: Specimens from acute and convalescent COVID-19 originated in the United States, Italy and Spain. T cells, B-cell-depleted T cells, or PBMCs provided the cDNA or gDNA that served as material.

Produced via immunoSEQ multiplex PCR; TCRdb's table is partial and in-frame only. Among approximately 390,000 clones listed, 88% were seen once. Sequences were obtained from PBMCs or T cells enriched from blood (not recorded which). This clonotype was obtained from a woman aged 35 to 49 with acute COVID-19.

The CDR3 loop reads CASSPPTGGTEAFF. The CDR3, as DNA: TGTGCCAGCTCACCCCCTACAGGGGGCACTGAAGCTTTCTTT. The rearrangement uses TRBV18 and TRBJ1-1; TRBD1 matches at 8 bases. Trimming took 3 bases from V and 4 from J; bases not matched to a gene: 4. CDR1 and CDR2 (germline): KGHSH, LQKENI. The CDR3 contains 14 residues.